These 24 T cell receptor beta chains were sequenced from one sample in a study of blood T cell repertoires in COVID-19. Only in-frame clones appear in the TCRdb table, and some are missing; sequencing was by immunoSEQ multiplex PCR. In the table there are over 200,000 clones, roughly nine tenths of which are singletons. The sequenced sample consisted of PBMCs or T cells enriched from blood (not recorded which). All receptors derive from a human donor in a cohort exposed to, infected with or recovered from COVID-19 (not recorded which). The donor label of this sample is uncertain.

The chain is built from TRBV6-1 and TRBJ1-1; D remains unclear. This CDR3 spans 13 amino acids. The germline CDR1 and CDR2 sequences are MNHNS and SASEGT. V dropped 0 bases and J dropped 3 bases, with 5 bases sitting between them. The CDR3 nucleotides read TGTGCCAGCAGTGAAGCGACATACACTGAAGCTTTCTTT. Protein product: CASSEATYTEAFF.

V and J are TRBV5-6 and TRBJ1-1; 7 nucleotides agree with TRBD1. CDR1 SGHDT and CDR2 YYEEEE come from the germline V gene. The CDR3 totals 16 residues. J lost 1 base, V lost 1 base, and 7 bases had no gene match. CDR3 in amino acids: CASSLYRQGANTEAFF. The DNA for the CDR3 is TGTGCCAGCAGCTTGTACCGACAGGGCGCGAACACTGAAGCTTTCTTT.

This sequence joins TRBV27 and TRBJ1-5; no clear D gene. Germline loops: CDR1 MNHEY, CDR2 SMNVEV (reference sequence). This CDR3 region has 13 residues. V lost 5 bases and J lost 7, with 12 bases in between. CDR3 sequence: CASSTSGFQPQHF. CDR3 nucleotide sequence: TGTGCCAGCAGTACCTCAGGCTTCCAGCCCCAGCATTTT.

About this clone itself: Other DNA sequences from this sample encode an identical CDR3 as well. This chain joins TRBV12-3 or TRBV12-4 and TRBJ1-5, with D tentatively TRBD1 (5 bases). V lost 5 bases to trimming and J lost 4 bases, with 9 bases between them. The CDR3 spans 13 residues. CDR3 residues: CASSPRGNQPQHF. The CDR3, as DNA: TGTGCCAGCAGTCCTAGGGGAAATCAGCCCCAGCATTTT.

CDR3 bases: TGTGCCAGCAGCTTGGGACTAGCGGGGGGCCGGGGTGAGCAGTTCTTC. Translating it yields CASSLGLAGGRGEQFF. The chain is built from TRBV5-4 and TRBJ2-1, with 13 nucleotides matching TRBD2. The CDR3 extends over 16 amino acids. CDR1 and CDR2 from the germline V gene are SGHNT and YYREEE (reference sequence). Trimming took 0 bases from V and 9 from J; bases not matched to a gene: 6.

The rearrangement joins TRBV4-1 to TRBJ2-1; 9 nucleotides agree with TRBD1. Germline V CDR1 and CDR2: MGHRA, YSYEKL. The ends lost 3 bases at V and 4 bases at J; junction bases unmatched: 10. The CDR3 loop spans 17 amino acids. The CDR3 DNA reads TGCGCCAGCAGCCATCCCTTTGCCGGGACAGGGTACAATGAGCAGTTCTTC. Protein product: CASSHPFAGTGYNEQFF.

The chain is built from TRBV7-2 and TRBJ2-1; 13 positions agree with TRBD2. J lost 7 bases, V lost 5 bases, and 11 bases had no gene match. This CDR3 has 17 residues. Germline V lookup: CDR1 SGHTA, CDR2 FQGNSA. CDR3 DNA: TGTGCCAGCAGCCTCCGGACTAGCGGGGGAGGTAAGAATGAGCAGTTCTTC. Amino acids: CASSLRTSGGGKNEQFF.

V is TRBV2 and J is TRBJ1-5, with 10 bases aligning to TRBD1. With 5 bases clipped from V and 5 bases from J, the junction kept 9 bases outside the gene matches. The CDR3 has 16 amino acids. Germline V gene data show CDR1 as SNHLY and CDR2 as FYNNEI. CDR3 sequence: CASSPPGGQGDQPQHF. CDR3 DNA sequence: TGTGCCAGCAGTCCCCCCGGAGGACAGGGGGATCAGCCCCAGCATTTT.

This clone was recorded once. J is TRBJ2-7 and V is TRBV19, with 7 bases matching TRBD1. This CDR3 has 14 amino acids. The germline V gene encodes CDR1 LNHDA and CDR2 SQIVND (reference sequence). J lost 5 bases, V lost 2 bases, and 6 bases had no gene match. This chain's CDR3 is CASSISGQTHEQYF. The CDR3 DNA follows: TGTGCCAGTAGTATATCGGGACAGACCCACGAGCAGTACTTC.

The gene calls are TRBV7-9 and TRBJ2-1, with TRBD2 identical over 14 bases. CDR1 and CDR2 (germline): SEHNR, FQNEAQ (reference sequence). The CDR3 loop spans 18 amino acids. V shed 5 bases and J 3 bases; nucleotides not matched to a gene: 9. The CDR3 spells CASSTGTSGGYIYNEQFF. CDR3 sequence (DNA): TGTGCCAGCAGCACCGGGACTAGCGGGGGCTACATCTACAATGAGCAGTTCTTC.

The J gene is TRBJ1-1, the V gene TRBV27; no clear D gene. Trimming cost V 0 bases and J 0 bases, with 8 bases left between them. The germline gives CDR1 MNHEY, CDR2 SMNVEV (reference sequence). The CDR3 has 15 amino acids. CDR3 coding DNA: TGTGCCAGCAGTTTATCCCCCTCTATGAACACTGAAGCTTTCTTT. Translation gives CASSLSPSMNTEAFF.

This chain links TRBV5-4 with TRBJ2-1; the D gene is possibly TRBD2 (6 bases). Trimming took 0 bases from V and 5 from J, leaving 9 bases between them. This CDR3 is built from 14 residues. The germline V gene encodes CDR1 SGHNT and CDR2 YYREEE (reference sequence). CDR3 DNA sequence: TGTGCCAGCAGCTTGGAGGCGGGGAACAATGAGCAGTTCTTC. It specifies CASSLEAGNNEQFF.

This clone was picked up one time. V gene TRBV6-5 combines with J gene TRBJ2-1, with TRBD2 as a possible D gene (5 bases). There are 12 residues in the CDR3. CDR1 is MNHEY, CDR2 SVGAGI, per germline. V was cut by 6 bases and J by 9 bases, with 12 bases left in between. CDR3: CASSRGEVEQFF. Here the CDR3 DNA reads TGTGCCAGCAGCCGGGGAGAGGTTGAGCAGTTCTTC.

The chain recombines TRBV28 with TRBJ1-2; D perhaps matches TRBD1 (6 bases). Per the germline V gene, CDR1 is MDHEN and CDR2 is SYDVKM. The CDR3 spans 12 residues. Trimming took 7 bases from V and 6 from J, leaving 12 bases between them. The CDR3 DNA reads TGTGCCAGCACTTACCGACAGGATGGCTACACCTTC. Its translation is CASTYRQDGYTF.

The CDR3 loop reads CAISESIFLGSSGRSTIYF. As DNA, the CDR3 is TGTGCCATCAGTGAGTCGATCTTTTTAGGGAGCTCTGGAAGGTCCACCATATATTTT. The J gene is TRBJ1-3, the V gene TRBV10-3; D call uncertain. Germline loops: CDR1 ENHRY, CDR2 SYGVKD. The CDR3 contains 19 residues. Deletions cut 0 bases from V and 9 bases from J, with 27 bases between.

In this sample, this clone turned up a few times. The chain joins TRBV6-2 or TRBV6-3 to TRBJ2-3; tentative D call: TRBD2 (7 bases). Trimming removed 0 bases at V and 4 bases at J, with 11 bases between. The germline CDR1 and CDR2 sequences are MNHEY and SVGEGT. The CDR3 contains 15 residues. CDR3 loop: CASSYSGGAPDTQYF. The CDR3 DNA follows: TGTGCCAGCAGTTACTCAGGGGGGGCCCCAGATACGCAGTATTTT.

The gene calls are TRBV5-1 and TRBJ2-6; 8 nucleotides line up with TRBD1. V trimming: 4 bases; J trimming: 2 bases; junction bases outside the gene matches: 2. Per germline, CDR1 SGHRS and CDR2 YFSETQ. The CDR3 length is 15 residues. CDR3 residues: CASSPDRAGANVLTF. CDR3 coding DNA: TGCGCCAGCAGCCCGGACAGGGCTGGGGCCAACGTCCTGACTTTC.

This clone was recorded once. The chain couples TRBV2 to TRBJ1-2; D may be TRBD1 (5 bases). The CDR3 contains 16 residues. CDR1 and CDR2 (germline): SNHLY, FYNNEI. Trimming left V 0 bases short and J 2 bases short, with 13 bases between. The CDR3 sequence is CASSEALMTANYGYTF. The CDR3 DNA reads as TGTGCCAGCAGTGAAGCGCTAATGACAGCAAACTATGGCTACACCTTC.

The chain carries TRBV2 and TRBJ1-6, with D possibly being TRBD1 (5 bases). Trimming shortened V by 4 bases and J by 5 bases, and 9 bases separated the two germline ends. Per the germline V gene, CDR1 is SNHLY and CDR2 is FYNNEI. The CDR3 contains 14 residues. DNA for the CDR3: TGTGCCAGCAGTGGGGGACTGAATAATTCACCCCTCCACTTT. This translates into CASSGGLNNSPLHF.

CDR3 nucleotides: TGTGCCAGCAGTCAAACAGGCAGAGGCGAGCAGTACTTC. It specifies CASSQTGRGEQYF. J is TRBJ2-7 and V is TRBV6-5, with D tentatively TRBD1 (5 bases). V was clipped by 5 bases and J by 6 bases, with 14 bases between them. The length of the CDR3 is 13 residues. Germline-derived CDR1 and CDR2 are MNHEY and SVGAGI.

About this clone itself: The identical CDR3 is also encoded by other nucleotide sequences in the sample. The rearrangement joins TRBV2 to TRBJ1-5, with D uncertain. The CDR3 runs to 14 residues. Germline V gives CDR1 SNHLY, CDR2 FYNNEI. V gave up 4 bases and J gave up 4 bases, with 11 bases separating them. The CDR3 reads CASSAGQSNQPQHF. In DNA, the CDR3 is TGTGCCAGCAGTGCTGGCCAATCAAATCAGCCCCAGCATTTT.

The chain links TRBV29-1 to TRBJ1-1, with D hard to call. This CDR3 comprises 12 residues. Germline V lookup: CDR1 SQVTM, CDR2 ANQGSEA. V gave up 3 bases and J gave up 2 bases, with 7 bases separating them. The CDR3 region has the DNA TGCAGCGTTGATTTTCGTAACACTGAAGCTTTCTTT. It yields the protein CSVDFRNTEAFF.

This chain joins TRBV7-2 and TRBJ2-5; 12 bases map to TRBD2. CDR1 SGHTA and CDR2 FQGNSA come from the germline V gene. This CDR3 has 17 residues. Trimming removed 4 bases from V and 5 bases from J; junction bases left unmatched: 11. In nucleotides, the CDR3 is TGTGCCAGCAGCTCCTCCCTAGCGGGGGGGCCCGGGGAGACCCAGTACTTC. Translating it yields CASSSSLAGGPGETQYF.

This chain connects TRBV6-2 or TRBV6-3 to TRBJ2-1, with D hard to call. Germline V gene sequence: CDR1 MNHEY, CDR2 SVGEGT. V was trimmed by 1 base and J by 11 bases, leaving 12 bases between them. The CDR3 contains 13 residues. CDR3 region: CASSYYGPQQQFF. In nucleotides, the CDR3 is TGTGCCAGCAGTTACTATGGGCCTCAGCAGCAGTTCTTC.